The sequence of this T cell receptor beta chain was determined in a study of cytomegalovirus exposure and HLA in healthy donors. Study summary: Falling in the Caucasian-associated ancestry cluster were 81% of under 450 genotyped donors.

Broader study findings: Across HLA loci, a later analysis found differing TCR association rates, with DRB1 most and HLA-C fewest. The majority of CMV-associated TCR beta chains were reported as apparently HLA-restricted in a later analysis. Generally TCR sequences proved uncommon, though certain public TCRs appeared in numerous donors.

This PCR relied on a set of 60 Vbeta primers and 13 Jbeta primers. Assay used: immunoSEQ multiplex PCR; TCRdb lists only in-frame clones, some missing. The profile shows about 150,000 clones, over 70% of them singletons. Turning to this clone: Antigen unknown.

In germline, CDR1 is MNHEY, CDR2 SMNVEV (reference sequence). The ends were cut back, 3 bases at V and 3 bases at J, with 6 bases in the middle. The CDR3 is 13 residues long. This rearrangement joins TRBV27 to TRBJ1-5; no definite D call. This clonotype originated in a woman under 30 in good health and CMV-seronegative. The source material was PBMCs. The CDR3, as DNA: TGTGCCAGCAGTTTCGGTGTCAATCAGCCCCAGCATTTT. Its translation is CASSFGVNQPQHF.